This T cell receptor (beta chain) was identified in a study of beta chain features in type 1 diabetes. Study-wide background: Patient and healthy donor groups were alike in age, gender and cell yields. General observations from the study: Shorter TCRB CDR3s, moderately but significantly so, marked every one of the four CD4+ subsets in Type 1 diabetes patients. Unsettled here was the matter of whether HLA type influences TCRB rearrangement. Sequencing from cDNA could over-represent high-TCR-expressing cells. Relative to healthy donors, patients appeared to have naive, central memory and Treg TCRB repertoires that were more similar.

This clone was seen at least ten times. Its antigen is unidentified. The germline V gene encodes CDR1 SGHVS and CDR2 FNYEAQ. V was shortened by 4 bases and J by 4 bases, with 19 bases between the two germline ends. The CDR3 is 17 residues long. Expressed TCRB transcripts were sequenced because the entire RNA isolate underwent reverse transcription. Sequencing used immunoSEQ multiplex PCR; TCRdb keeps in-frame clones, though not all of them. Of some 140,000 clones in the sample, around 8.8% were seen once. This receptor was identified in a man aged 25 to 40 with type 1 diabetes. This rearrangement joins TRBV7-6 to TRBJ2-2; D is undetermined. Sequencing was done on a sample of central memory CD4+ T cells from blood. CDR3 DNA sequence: TGTGCCAGCAGCTCTGTCCCGGGTGCGTTCGGCACCGGGGAGCTGTTTTTT. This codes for CASSSVPGAFGTGELFF.